These T cell receptor beta chains were read from a single sample in a study of beta chain features in type 1 diabetes. TCRdb keeps only in-frame clones here, not all; method: immunoSEQ multiplex PCR. Of around 240,000 clones in the sample, about a sixth were seen once. The sequenced material came from naive CD4+ T cells from blood. These receptors came from a man between 25 and 39 years old with type 1 diabetes. The CDR3 runs from the conserved cysteine through the conserved F or W. Fields, in order: clone size, V gene, D gene, J gene, CDR3 length, CDR3 protein, CDR3 DNA. D genes are given only for firm matches. Not all rows give a size; the values are once, few, many and, for expanded clones, a class.

abundance: .; v_gene: TRBV6-1; d_gene: .; j_gene: TRBJ2-1; len: 17; CDR3aa: CASSESPPGGDYNEQFF; CDR3nt: TGTGCCAGCAGTGAGAGCCCGCCCGGAGGGGATTACAATGAGCAGTTCTTC
abundance: .; v_gene: TRBV29-1; d_gene: TRBD1; j_gene: TRBJ2-7; len: 15; CDR3aa: CSVREGQGLHYEQYF; CDR3nt: TGCAGCGTTAGAGAGGGACAGGGCTTACACTACGAGCAGTACTTC
abundance: .; v_gene: TRBV2; d_gene: .; j_gene: TRBJ2-4; len: 13; CDR3aa: CASYRWTKNIQYF; CDR3nt: TGTGCCAGTTATAGGTGGACCAAAAACATTCAGTACTTC
abundance: .; v_gene: TRBV6-1; d_gene: .; j_gene: TRBJ2-3; len: 14; CDR3aa: CASTSRGSTDTQYF; CDR3nt: TGTGCCAGCACGTCTAGGGGTAGCACAGATACGCAGTATTTT
abundance: few; v_gene: TRBV9; d_gene: .; j_gene: TRBJ1-1; len: 15; CDR3aa: CASSVDSFSNTEAFF; CDR3nt: TGTGCCAGCAGCGTCGACAGTTTCTCGAACACTGAAGCTTTCTTT
abundance: .; v_gene: TRBV4-1; d_gene: .; j_gene: TRBJ2-4; len: 17; CDR3aa: CASSQTNTGLTKNIQYF; CDR3nt: TGCGCCAGCAGCCAGACAAATACAGGGCTAACTAAAAACATTCAGTACTTC
abundance: .; v_gene: TRBV14; d_gene: TRBD2; j_gene: TRBJ2-7; len: 17; CDR3aa: CASSQVLASGRSYEQYF; CDR3nt: TGTGCCAGCAGCCAAGTCTTGGCCAGCGGGAGATCCTACGAGCAGTACTTC
abundance: .; v_gene: TRBV19; d_gene: TRBD1; j_gene: TRBJ1-2; len: 14; CDR3aa: CASSDPGTVKPGLF; CDR3nt: TGTGCCAGTAGCGACCCAGGGACAGTTAAACCAGGTCTCTTC
abundance: .; v_gene: TRBV6-6; d_gene: .; j_gene: TRBJ2-7; len: 11; CDR3aa: CASSSYSDQYF; CDR3nt: TGTGCCAGCAGTTCCTACAGCGACCAGTACTTC
abundance: few; v_gene: TRBV9; d_gene: TRBD2; j_gene: TRBJ2-3; len: 16; CDR3aa: CASSITGTSSSDTQYF; CDR3nt: TGTGCCAGCAGCATTACCGGGACTAGCAGTTCAGATACGCAGTATTTT
abundance: .; v_gene: TRBV5-1; d_gene: .; j_gene: TRBJ2-5; len: 13; CDR3aa: CASSLWVGETQYF; CDR3nt: TGCGCCAGCAGCTTGTGGGTTGGCGAGACCCAGTACTTC
abundance: .; v_gene: TRBV25-1; d_gene: .; j_gene: TRBJ2-3; len: 14; CDR3aa: CASSGGLSTDTQYF; CDR3nt: TGTGCCAGCAGTGGCGGCCTTAGCACAGATACGCAGTATTTT
abundance: few; v_gene: TRBV9; d_gene: .; j_gene: TRBJ1-2; len: 15; CDR3aa: CASSVEVGRGSGYTF; CDR3nt: TGTGCCAGCAGCGTAGAGGTCGGCAGGGGATCTGGCTACACCTTC
abundance: .; v_gene: TRBV29-1; d_gene: .; j_gene: TRBJ1-2; len: 13; CDR3aa: CSVDGLTNYGYTF; CDR3nt: TGCAGCGTCGACGGCCTGACTAACTATGGCTACACCTTC
abundance: .; v_gene: TRBV4-1; d_gene: .; j_gene: TRBJ2-5; len: 17; CDR3aa: CASSQDPRVGVAETQYF; CDR3nt: TGCGCCAGCAGCCAAGATCCCCGGGTGGGGGTAGCAGAGACCCAGTACTTC
abundance: .; v_gene: TRBV30; d_gene: .; j_gene: TRBJ2-7; len: 12; CDR3aa: CAWSPRGTEQYF; CDR3nt: TGTGCCTGGAGCCCCAGAGGGACCGAGCAGTACTTC
abundance: .; v_gene: TRBV19; d_gene: TRBD2; j_gene: TRBJ2-3; len: 13; CDR3aa: CASSGRIRDTQYF; CDR3nt: TGTGCCAGTAGCGGGAGGATCCGGGATACGCAGTATTTT
abundance: .; v_gene: TRBV7-2; d_gene: .; j_gene: TRBJ2-3; len: 15; CDR3aa: CASSLRPASTDTQYF; CDR3nt: TGTGCCAGCAGCTTAAGGCCCGCGAGCACAGATACGCAGTATTTT
abundance: .; v_gene: TRBV28; d_gene: .; j_gene: TRBJ1-1; len: 12; CDR3aa: CASSLTDRRAFF; CDR3nt: TGTGCCAGCAGTTTGACAGACCGTAGGGCTTTCTTT
abundance: .; v_gene: TRBV28; d_gene: TRBD2; j_gene: TRBJ2-5; len: 14; CDR3aa: CASSGGGRQETQYF; CDR3nt: TGTGCCAGCAGTGGCGGCGGGAGACAAGAGACCCAGTACTTC
abundance: few; v_gene: TRBV11-2; d_gene: TRBD1; j_gene: TRBJ2-7; len: 15; CDR3aa: CASSSGTGYFYEQYF; CDR3nt: TGTGCCAGCAGCTCCGGGACAGGGTACTTCTACGAGCAGTACTTC
abundance: .; v_gene: TRBV11-2; d_gene: .; j_gene: TRBJ1-4; len: 12; CDR3aa: CASSLTNEKLFF; CDR3nt: TGTGCCAGCAGCTTGACTAATGAAAAACTGTTTTTT
abundance: few; v_gene: TRBV30; d_gene: .; j_gene: TRBJ1-1; len: 11; CDR3aa: CAWSAGGEAFF; CDR3nt: TGTGCCTGGTCTGCCGGGGGTGAAGCTTTCTTT
abundance: few; v_gene: TRBV7-9; d_gene: TRBD2; j_gene: TRBJ2-4; len: 14; CDR3aa: CASSFSSGGNIQYF; CDR3nt: TGTGCCAGCAGCTTCTCCAGCGGGGGAAACATTCAGTACTTC
abundance: .; v_gene: TRBV13; d_gene: .; j_gene: TRBJ1-2; len: 14; CDR3aa: CASSLEGRAYGYTF; CDR3nt: TGTGCCAGCAGCTTAGAAGGCAGGGCGTATGGCTACACCTTC
abundance: .; v_gene: TRBV10-3; d_gene: .; j_gene: TRBJ2-7; len: 14; CDR3aa: CAISETAPTYEQYF; CDR3nt: TGTGCCATCAGTGAGACGGCTCCTACCTACGAGCAGTACTTC
abundance: .; v_gene: TRBV10-3; d_gene: .; j_gene: TRBJ2-5; len: 13; CDR3aa: CAISGISQETQYF; CDR3nt: TGTGCCATCAGTGGAATCTCCCAAGAGACCCAGTACTTC
abundance: .; v_gene: TRBV7-2; d_gene: .; j_gene: TRBJ2-3; len: 13; CDR3aa: CASSFLKGDTQYF; CDR3nt: TGTGCCAGCAGCTTCCTTAAGGGAGATACGCAGTATTTT
abundance: few; v_gene: TRBV29-1; d_gene: .; j_gene: TRBJ1-3; len: 11; CDR3aa: CSYGRGNTIYF; CDR3nt: TGCAGCTACGGGAGGGGAAACACCATATATTTT
abundance: .; v_gene: TRBV30; d_gene: TRBD1; j_gene: TRBJ2-7; len: 15; CDR3aa: CAWSVPGTGRVEQYF; CDR3nt: TGTGCCTGGAGTGTACCCGGGACAGGGCGGGTCGAGCAGTACTTC
abundance: .; v_gene: TRBV4-1; d_gene: .; j_gene: TRBJ1-2; len: 15; CDR3aa: CASSLWRALGYGYTF; CDR3nt: TGCGCCAGCAGCCTTTGGAGGGCGTTGGGCTATGGCTACACCTTC
abundance: .; v_gene: TRBV4-2; d_gene: .; j_gene: TRBJ2-3; len: 20; CDR3aa: CASSQVGEGHTDLGTDTQYF; CDR3nt: TGTGCCAGCAGCCAAGTGGGGGAAGGACACACAGATCTCGGAACAGATACGCAGTATTTT
abundance: .; v_gene: TRBV18; d_gene: TRBD2; j_gene: TRBJ2-5; len: 18; CDR3aa: CASSPARTSGRTGETQYF; CDR3nt: TGTGCCAGCTCACCGGCCCGGACTAGCGGGAGGACGGGGGAGACCCAGTACTTC
abundance: .; v_gene: TRBV5-1; d_gene: TRBD1; j_gene: TRBJ2-5; len: 16; CDR3aa: CASSPGTGPNQETQYF; CDR3nt: TGCGCCAGCAGCCCCGGGACAGGGCCTAACCAAGAGACCCAGTACTTC
abundance: .; v_gene: TRBV29-1; d_gene: .; j_gene: TRBJ2-5; len: 12; CDR3aa: CSGTGGGETQYF; CDR3nt: TGCAGCGGGACAGGCGGGGGAGAGACCCAGTACTTC
abundance: .; v_gene: TRBV5-4; d_gene: .; j_gene: TRBJ2-1; len: 12; CDR3aa: CASNKQGHEQFF; CDR3nt: TGTGCCAGCAACAAACAGGGCCATGAGCAGTTCTTC
abundance: .; v_gene: TRBV28; d_gene: TRBD1; j_gene: TRBJ2-7; len: 13; CDR3aa: CASSPGTDYEQYF; CDR3nt: TGTGCCAGCAGCCCCGGGACAGACTACGAGCAGTACTTC
abundance: .; v_gene: TRBV28; d_gene: .; j_gene: TRBJ2-7; len: 12; CDR3aa: CASSSRKYEQYF; CDR3nt: TGTGCCAGCAGTTCCCGTAAATACGAGCAGTACTTC
abundance: few; v_gene: TRBV29-1; d_gene: TRBD2; j_gene: TRBJ2-7; len: 13; CDR3aa: CSVARTSGYEQYF; CDR3nt: TGCAGCGTTGCCCGGACTAGCGGCTACGAGCAGTACTTC
abundance: few; v_gene: TRBV11-2; d_gene: TRBD2; j_gene: TRBJ2-4; len: 14; CDR3aa: CASSLGLAGYIQYF; CDR3nt: TGTGCCAGCAGCTTAGGACTAGCGGGATACATTCAGTACTTC
abundance: few; v_gene: TRBV7-2; d_gene: .; j_gene: TRBJ2-5; len: 14; CDR3aa: CASSTRSLQETQYF; CDR3nt: TGTGCCAGCAGCACCCGGAGCCTACAAGAGACCCAGTACTTC
abundance: few; v_gene: TRBV20-1; d_gene: .; j_gene: TRBJ2-7; len: 11; CDR3aa: CSARKRVEQYF; CDR3nt: TGCAGTGCTAGGAAGCGGGTCGAGCAGTACTTC
abundance: .; v_gene: TRBV10-3; d_gene: .; j_gene: TRBJ2-1; len: 13; CDR3aa: CAISESSINEQFF; CDR3nt: TGTGCCATCAGTGAGTCTAGTATCAATGAGCAGTTCTTC
abundance: .; v_gene: TRBV7-2; d_gene: .; j_gene: TRBJ2-1; len: 14; CDR3aa: CASSMGSHNNEQFF; CDR3nt: TGTGCCAGCAGCATGGGTAGCCATAACAATGAGCAGTTCTTC